The entry below describes one TCR beta chain. Its cognate antigen is unknown. This sample is part of a study of CD4 T cells in relation to SARS-CoV-2 and coronaviruses. Looking at the study overall: After around 10 days of antigen culture, PBMC TCR beta CDR3s were sequenced. Convalescent patients were fewer than ten males and a handful of females; two were Hispanic. The restricting HLA molecule for shared crossreactive spike epitopes was mapped.

Sequenced by immunoSEQ multiplex PCR; TCRdb stores in-frame clones only, minus some. The sample carries about 35,000 clones, around 85% recorded once. Sequencing was carried out using naive CD4+ T cells from PBMCs, cultured in vitro. This sample's subset: naive CD4+ T cells isolated by negative enrichment. This TCR derives from an adult with COVID-19.

CDR3 sequence (DNA): TGTGCCAGCAGTTTATTCGGCAGGGGCCTGAATTCACCCCTCCACTTT. This encodes CASSLFGRGLNSPLHF. The V gene is TRBV27, the J gene TRBJ1-6, with a possible D match to TRBD1 (6 bases). Trimming removed 1 base at V and 7 bases at J, with 14 bases between. The length of the CDR3 is 16 residues. From germline, CDR1 is MNHEY and CDR2 SMNVEV (reference sequence).